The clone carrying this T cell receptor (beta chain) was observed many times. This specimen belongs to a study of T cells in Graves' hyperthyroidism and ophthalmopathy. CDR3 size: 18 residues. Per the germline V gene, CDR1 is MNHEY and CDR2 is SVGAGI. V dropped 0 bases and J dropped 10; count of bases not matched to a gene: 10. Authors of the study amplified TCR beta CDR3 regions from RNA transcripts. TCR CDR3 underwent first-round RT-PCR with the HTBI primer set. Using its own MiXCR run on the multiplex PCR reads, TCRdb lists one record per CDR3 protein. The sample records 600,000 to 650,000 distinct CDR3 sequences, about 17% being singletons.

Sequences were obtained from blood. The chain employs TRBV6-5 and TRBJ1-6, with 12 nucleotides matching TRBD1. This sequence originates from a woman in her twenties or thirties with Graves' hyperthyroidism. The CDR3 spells CASSYSFGTGGEYSPLHF. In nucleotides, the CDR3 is TGTGCCAGCAGTTACTCGTTTGGGACAGGGGGCGAGTACTCACCCCTCCACTTT.